Here is one TCR beta chain with its context. The CDR3 is 16 amino acids. V gave up 0 bases and J gave up 5 bases; unmatched junction bases: 3. CDR1 is SGHTA and CDR2 is FQGNSA in the germline V gene. These data belong to a study of read filtering for tumor transcriptome and immune sequencing. This library used 300 to 500 ng RNA and molecular barcoded adaptors spanning alpha/delta and beta/gamma chains. TCRdb re-analysed the reads in MiXCR, keeping a single row per CDR3 protein. The table records roughly 68,000 distinct CDR3 sequences, approximately 15% of them present only once. The chain recombines TRBV7-2 with TRBJ2-2; TRBD2 aligns across 10 bases. Sample: a population of CD138-negative cells sorted from bone marrow. The clonotype originates from a donor aged 40 or older with multiple myeloma. The DNA of the CDR3 is TGTGCCAGCAGCTTAGCTGGTAGCGGGAGGACCGGGGAGCTGTTTTTT. It codes for CASSLAGSGRTGELFF. The whole variable domain, filled in from reference TRBV7-2 and TRBJ2-2, reads GAGVSQSPSNKVTEKGKDVELRCDPISGHTALYWYRQSLGQGLEFLIYFQGNSAPDKSGLPSDRFSAERTGGSVSTLTIQRTQQEDSAVYLCASSLAGSGRTGELFFGEGSRLTVL.